This T cell receptor beta chain was sequenced during a study of blood T cell repertoires in COVID-19. The wider study: Nucleic acid was either cDNA or gDNA, and it came from T cells, B-cell-depleted T cells, or PBMCs.

The CDR3 is 16 amino acids. V was clipped by 1 base and J by 4 bases, with 17 bases between them. From germline, CDR1 is SGHDN and CDR2 FVKESK. Measured with immunoSEQ multiplex PCR; TCRdb has only the in-frame clones, and not every one. The sample carries 150,000 or so clones, more than 80% recorded once. The gene calls are TRBV14 and TRBJ2-7; D is possibly TRBD2 (5 bases). The source is a woman aged 55-75 years with COVID-19, enrolled during active disease. Sequences were obtained from peripheral blood. The CDR3 region has the DNA TGTGCCAGCAGCCAAGGACTCAGGACGGCGGGTTACGAGCAGTACTTC. Amino acid sequence: CASSQGLRTAGYEQYF.